One sample yielded the 9 T cell receptor beta chains listed below, sequenced in a study of early T cells in non-severe SARS-CoV-2 infection. TCRdb called the 5' RACE reads again in MiXCR, with one record for every CDR3 protein. The sample comprises more than 70,000 distinct CDR3 sequences, roughly 13% of which are singletons, and roughly 13% rests with the top ten. Sequencing input: whole blood. Receptors were obtained from an adult who was a healthcare worker with PCR-confirmed SARS-CoV-2 infection or an uninfected control (not recorded which).

The J gene is TRBJ2-3, the V gene TRBV4-2, with 10 bases identical to TRBD2. This CDR3 region has 21 residues. CDR1 is LGHNA, CDR2 YNFKEQ, per germline. V was clipped by 0 bases and J by 2 bases; unmatched bases: 17. The CDR3 nucleotides read TGTGCCAGCAGCCAAGATAGGAGGGCTAGCGGGGGCAGCCGAGACACAGATACGCAGTATTTT. It codes for CASSQDRRASGGSRDTDTQYF.

V gene TRBV20-1 combines with J gene TRBJ2-3; perhaps D is TRBD1 or TRBD2 (6 bases each). The CDR3 consists of 14 residues. Trimming left V 3 bases short and J 2 bases short, with 12 bases between. Germline V CDR1 and CDR2: DFQATT, SNEGSKA (reference sequence). CDR3 in DNA: TGCAGTGCTAGTAGGGGGGCGAACACAGATACGCAGTATTTT. Its protein is CSASRGANTDTQYF.

This clonotype was seen repeatedly, ten times or more. The rearrangement joins TRBV7-9 to TRBJ1-5; TRBD1 matches at 8 bases. The germline V gene has CDR1 SEHNR and CDR2 FQNEAQ (reference sequence). This CDR3 contains 14 residues. With 5 bases clipped from V and 7 bases from J, the junction kept 7 bases outside the gene matches. The CDR3 DNA is TGTGCCAGCAGCGGGACAGGCACCCTACAGCCCCAGCATTTT. Its protein product is CASSGTGTLQPQHF. Filled out from reference TRBV7-9 and TRBJ1-5, the complete variable domain reads DTGVSQNPRHKITKRGQNVTFRCDPISEHNRLYWYRQTLGQGPEFLTYFQNEAQLEKSRLLSDRFSAERPKGSFSTLEIQRTEQGDSAMYLCASSGTGTLQPQHFGDGTRLSIL.

The V and J genes are TRBV28 and TRBJ2-2; 7 nucleotides match TRBD1. The CDR3 sequence is 15 residues long. Losses at the gene ends were 3 bases for V and 3 bases for J; bases not matched to a gene: 4. Looked up from germline, CDR1 is MDHEN and CDR2 is SYDVKM. In DNA, the CDR3 is TGTGCCAGCAGTTTGTGGGGACAGCACACCGGGGAGCTGTTTTTT. It translates to CASSLWGQHTGELFF.

V and J are TRBV28 and TRBJ1-5; no definite D call. The CDR3 covers 11 residues. Germline V gene sequence: CDR1 MDHEN, CDR2 SYDVKM. The V gene lost 10 bases and the J gene lost 4 bases, with 8 bases spanning the gap. The CDR3 is CATTQNQPQHF. The CDR3 nucleotides are TGTGCCACAACCCAAAATCAGCCCCAGCATTTT.

J is TRBJ2-3 and V is TRBV20-1; no firm D call. CDR1 DFQATT and CDR2 SNEGSKA come from the germline V gene (reference sequence). The CDR3 length is 13 residues. Trimming left V 4 bases short and J 0 bases short, with 8 bases between. As DNA, the CDR3 is TGCAGTGCTAAGGTGCAGAGCACAGATACGCAGTATTTT. Translated: CSAKVQSTDTQYF.

In its sample, this clonotype was seen once. The chain combines TRBV11-2 with TRBJ1-6; a possible D gene is TRBD1 (6 bases). Trimming pared 2 bases from V and 7 bases from J, leaving 12 bases between. CDR1 and CDR2 from the germline V gene are SGHAT and FQNNGV. This CDR3 comprises 15 residues. CDR3: CASSLNQGINSPLHF. CDR3 coding DNA: TGTGCCAGCAGCTTAAATCAGGGGATCAATTCACCCCTCCACTTT.

The V gene is TRBV20-1, the J gene TRBJ2-3, with 8 bases matching TRBD2. CDR1 and CDR2 (germline): DFQATT, SNEGSKA (reference sequence). CDR3 size: 14 residues. Germline trimming cut 3 bases from V and 2 bases from J; bases unmatched to any gene: 4. The CDR3 DNA sequence: TGCAGTGCTAGTACTAGCGGAAACACAGATACGCAGTATTTT. Protein sequence: CSASTSGNTDTQYF.

The chain has TRBV5-1 and TRBJ2-3, with 7 positions matching TRBD2. The germline gives CDR1 SGHRS, CDR2 YFSETQ. V shed 0 bases, J shed 7 bases, and the junction held 2 bases outside the gene matches. CDR3 size: 13 residues. The CDR3 sequence: CASSLGDYHTQYF. CDR3 DNA sequence: TGCGCCAGCAGCTTGGGGGACTACCATACGCAGTATTTT. The full variable domain, its missing parts supplied by reference TRBV5-1 and TRBJ2-3, is KAGVTQTPRYLIKTRGQQVTLSCSPISGHRSVSWYQQTPGQGLQFLFEYFSETQRNKGNFPGRFSGRQFSNSRSEMNVSTLELGDSALYLCASSLGDYHTQYFGPGTRLTVL.